These T cell receptor beta chains were read from a single sample in a study of human T cells and chemical hapten exposure. MiXCR, applied by TCRdb to the RACE reads, yields one record per CDR3 protein. The sample has roughly 380,000 distinct CDR3 sequences, about 6% seen once. The specimen comprised whole blood, sampled in connection with sensitization to the hapten diphenylcyclopropenone (DPC). The receptors here all came from a woman aged 18-29 years with alopecia areata. Some clones in this sample may be carry-over from other donors' samples. CDR3s include the opening cysteine and the closing phenylalanine or tryptophan. The order of the fields is J gene, clone size, V gene, D gene, CDR3 DNA, CDR3 protein. D genes are given only for firm matches. Clone size is shown for a subset of rows, as once, few, many or a class of expanded clone.

TRBJ2-3 | - | TRBV6-6 | - | TGTGCCAGCACCAAGACTCCTAGCACAGATACGCAGTATTTT | CASTKTPSTDTQYF
TRBJ2-2 | few | TRBV7-8 | TRBD1 | TGTGCCAGCAGCTTAGTACAGGGGGCGCGGGGCACCGGGGAGCTGTTTTTT | CASSLVQGARGTGELFF
TRBJ1-1 | many | TRBV10-1 | - | TGCGCCAGCACCCCAACTCAGGGAGCTGAAGCTTTCTTT | CASTPTQGAEAFF
TRBJ1-2 | few | TRBV2 | TRBD1 | TGTGCCACGAAAAGACAGGGCGATGGCTACACCTTC | CATKRQGDGYTF
TRBJ1-2 | many | TRBV19 | - | TGTGCCAGTAGTCCGGGATATGGCTACACCTTC | CASSPGYGYTF
TRBJ1-5 | few | TRBV28 | - | TGTGCCAGCAGTTTGTTCAGGGGAAATCAGCCCCAGCATTTT | CASSLFRGNQPQHF
TRBJ1-1 | many | TRBV7-9 | TRBD1 | TGTGCCAGCAGCCCAAAGCGGTACGCGGACAGGGGAAAATATGATACTGAAGCTTTCTTT | CASSPKRYADRGKYDTEAFF
TRBJ1-1 | - | TRBV6-6 | - | TGTGACAGCAGTTCGCACCTGGGAGAAAACACTGAAGCTTTCTTT | CDSSSHLGENTEAFF
TRBJ2-3 | few | TRBV7-2 | TRBD1 | TGTGCCAGCAGCTCCACAGGGGGGAGCTCGGATACGCAGTATTTT | CASSSTGGSSDTQYF
TRBJ2-5 | once | TRBV18 | - | TGTGCCAGCTCACCATTCAGGAGCAAAGAGACCCAGTACTTC | CASSPFRSKETQYF
TRBJ2-3 | - | TRBV18 | - | TGTGCCAGCTCACCACGCGGGCCTATCACCGATACGCAGTATTTT | CASSPRGPITDTQYF